The clone carrying this T cell receptor beta chain showed up many times. One entry per CDR3 protein results from TCRdb running MiXCR on the RACE reads. The sample carries about 380,000 distinct CDR3 sequences, more than 4.5% recorded once. The data were obtained in a study of human T cells and chemical hapten exposure. In the study overall: Weekly diphenylcyclopropenone doses were given to patients' scalps across the roughly 25-week study.

The germline V gene has CDR1 SGHDN and CDR2 FVKESK. The CDR3 sequence is 12 residues long. V was trimmed by 0 bases and J by 10 bases, leaving 9 bases between them. Documented time point: pre-sensitization, week 0. As for treatment: therapeutic diphenylcyclopropenone sensitization with weekly scalp DPC. The chain uses TRBV14 and TRBJ2-5, with D hard to call. The sequence came from a woman aged 50 to 65 with alopecia areata. Some clones in this sample may be carry-over from other donors' samples. This material consisted of whole blood, taken in connection with sensitization to the hapten diphenylcyclopropenone (DPC). The DNA for the CDR3 is TGTGCCAGCAGCCAAGAAACGGGCGGCCAGTACTTC. Amino acids: CASSQETGGQYF.